The 32 T cell receptor beta chains below come from one sample, sequenced in a study of shared clonotypes between healthy human individuals. Sequencing was performed with immunoSEQ multiplex PCR; in TCRdb, only in-frame clones are kept and a portion is missing. Among about 1.1 million clones listed, roughly 74% were seen once. Sequencing was performed on memory CD4+ T cells from PBMCs. Regarding subset: CD45RA-negative fraction. Receptors were obtained from a man in his late teens or twenties in good health. Some clones in this sample may be carry-over from other donors' samples.

The rearrangement joins TRBV30 to TRBJ2-1, with TRBD2 identical over 9 bases. Germline values: CDR1 GTSNPN, CDR2 SVGIG (reference sequence). The CDR3 is 15 residues long. V lost 3 bases to trimming and J lost 4 bases; unmatched junction nucleotides: 7. The CDR3: CAWRSSGRLYNEQFF. The CDR3 DNA sequence: TGTGCCTGGAGGTCCAGCGGGAGGCTATACAATGAGCAGTTCTTC.

The chain combines TRBV7-2 with TRBJ1-2; D remains ambiguous. Germline V lookup: CDR1 SGHTA, CDR2 FQGNSA. Trimming removed 3 bases from V and 2 bases from J, with 13 bases in between. The CDR3 covers 15 residues. The CDR3 bases are TGTGCCAGCAGCTTCACAGCGACACAAAACTATGGCTACACCTTC. This gives the protein CASSFTATQNYGYTF.

This clone was recorded a few times. V gene TRBV11-2 combines with J gene TRBJ2-1; 8 bases match TRBD1. Germline lookup yields CDR1 SGHAT and CDR2 FQNNGV. The junction had 6 bases not matched to a gene; V was cut back by 1 base and J by 7 bases. This CDR3 comprises 15 residues. CDR3 nucleotide sequence: TGTGCCAGCAGCTTAGGCGAATGGACAGGGAATGAGCAGTTCTTC. It encodes CASSLGEWTGNEQFF.

The genes are TRBV2 and TRBJ2-2, with 8 bases fitting TRBD2. The germline gives CDR1 SNHLY, CDR2 FYNNEI. The CDR3 is 17 residues long. V gave up 7 bases and J gave up 5 bases; unmatched junction bases: 15. The CDR3 region is CASTDGSGTGGTGELFF. The CDR3 DNA follows: TGTGCCAGCACCGACGGTTCCGGGACGGGAGGGACCGGGGAGCTGTTTTTT.

This clone came up once. This chain links TRBV1 with TRBJ2-3; the table's TRBD1 call for D was not verified on the DNA. TRBV1 is classified as a pseudogene. The CDR3 runs 17 residues. In DNA, the CDR3 is TGCACCAGCAGCCACGTTCCCGGGACAGGGCGTCCAGATACGCAGTATTTT. Protein: CTSSHVPGTGRPDTQYF.

This CDR3 reads CASSAVAGVWETQYF. As DNA, the CDR3 is TGTGCCAGCAGCGCAGTAGCGGGAGTATGGGAGACCCAGTACTTC. This chain joins TRBV7-7 and TRBJ2-5; TRBD2 matches 9 bases. The V gene end was trimmed by 5 bases and the J gene end by 5 bases; junction bases not matched to a gene: 9. Per the germline V gene, CDR1 is SSHAT and CDR2 is FNYEAQ (reference sequence). CDR3 length: 15 amino acids.

With regard to this clone: A much larger clone differs from this one at a single base, so this may be a read error. The V call is TRBV28, the J call TRBJ1-6; D not certain. In germline, CDR1 is MDHEN, CDR2 SYDVKM. The CDR3 runs to 15 residues. CDR3 DNA sequence: TGTGCCAGCAGTTCATCAAGCTCCCATAATTCACCCCTCCACTTT. It is translated as CASSSSSSHNSPLHF.

V usage is TRBV9 and J usage is TRBJ2-2; D gene uncertain. This CDR3 spans 16 amino acids. Germline loops: CDR1 SGDLS, CDR2 YYNGEE. Between the trimmed V and J ends, which lost 0 bases and 0 bases, there was a span of 9 bases. DNA for the CDR3: TGTGCCAGCAGCGTAGATCACAGTGCGAACACCGGGGAGCTGTTTTTT. Translating gives CASSVDHSANTGELFF.

This chain connects TRBV6-1 to TRBJ1-5, with unresolved D. The V end was cut by 3 bases, the J end by 4 bases, with 7 bases between. Per the germline V gene, CDR1 is MNHNS and CDR2 is SASEGT. This CDR3 is 13 amino acids long. The CDR3 sequence is CASSESRNQPQHF. CDR3 in DNA: TGTGCCAGCAGTGAGTCCCGGAATCAGCCCCAGCATTTT.

The V and J genes are TRBV19 and TRBJ1-1, with D perhaps TRBD1 (6 bases). The CDR3 loop spans 15 amino acids. The germline V gene encodes CDR1 LNHDA and CDR2 SQIVND (reference sequence). V shed 4 bases and J shed 3 bases, with 15 bases lying between them. The chain's CDR3 is CASSRPQGMDTEAFF. The CDR3 DNA reads as TGTGCCAGTAGTAGGCCTCAGGGGATGGACACTGAAGCTTTCTTT.

The V gene is TRBV5-5, the J gene TRBJ2-5; a possible D gene is TRBD1 (6 bases). The CDR3 sequence is 15 residues long. CDR1 is SGHKS and CDR2 is YYEKEE in the germline V gene (reference sequence). V lost 4 bases and J lost 5, with 18 bases in between. CDR3 in amino acids: CASSDRRGGVETQYF. Written as DNA, the CDR3 is TGTGCCAGCAGCGATCGCAGGGGCGGAGTGGAGACCCAGTACTTC.

This chain joins TRBV6-1 and TRBJ1-4; D is ambiguous. In germline, CDR1 is MNHNS, CDR2 SASEGT. The CDR3 runs to 15 residues. Trimming pared 6 bases from V and 5 bases from J, leaving 16 bases between. The CDR3 is CASSPTRPMNEKLFF. The CDR3 DNA is TGTGCCAGCAGCCCAACTCGGCCCATGAATGAAAAACTGTTTTTT.

This chain links TRBV14 with TRBJ1-4; possibly TRBD1 for D (5 bases). This CDR3 spans 16 amino acids. Germline V CDR1 and CDR2: SGHDN, FVKESK. The V end lost 0 bases, the J end lost 4 bases, and 12 bases lay between the germline ends. The CDR3 region is CASSQDRGAINEKLFF. In nucleotides, the CDR3 is TGTGCCAGCAGCCAAGATAGGGGAGCCATTAATGAAAAACTGTTTTTT.

The gene calls are TRBV5-1 and TRBJ2-2; 14 bases agree with TRBD2. The CDR3 sequence is 18 residues long. Germline V CDR1 and CDR2: SGHRS, YFSETQ. J gave up 3 bases and V 4 bases, and 8 bases lay outside the gene matches. The CDR3 protein is CASSLRTSGRWDTGELFF. CDR3 DNA: TGCGCCAGCAGCCTGCGGACTAGCGGGAGGTGGGACACCGGGGAGCTGTTTTTT.

The V and J genes are TRBV6-5 and TRBJ2-1, with TRBD2 as a possible D gene (5 bases). This CDR3 spans 14 amino acids. Looked up from germline, CDR1 is MNHEY and CDR2 is SVGAGI. The V end was cut by 6 bases, the J end by 6 bases, with 15 bases between. The CDR3 here is CASSLGVARNEQFF. The CDR3 DNA is TGTGCCAGCAGCCTGGGAGTAGCGCGCAATGAGCAGTTCTTC.

This rearrangement joins TRBV6-5 to TRBJ2-7; 9 bases map to TRBD1. Germline trimming cut 5 bases from V and 1 base from J; bases unmatched to any gene: 6. This CDR3 comprises 15 residues. Germline V gives CDR1 MNHEY, CDR2 SVGAGI. The DNA for the CDR3 is TGTGCCAGCAGTCCCCGACAGGGGGGATCCTACGAGCAGTACTTC. This gives the protein CASSPRQGGSYEQYF.

V usage is TRBV9 and J usage is TRBJ1-3; no clear D. Germline lookup yields CDR1 SGDLS and CDR2 YYNGEE. This CDR3 spans 15 amino acids. The V gene lost 2 bases and the J gene lost 0 bases, with 9 bases spanning the gap. The CDR3 protein is CASSVGSSSGNTIYF. The CDR3 DNA reads as TGTGCCAGCAGCGTCGGGTCGAGCTCTGGAAACACCATATATTTT.

The rearrangement links TRBV2 to TRBJ1-2, with D uncertain. The V and J ends lost 2 bases and 4 bases respectively, with 8 bases between them. CDR1 is SNHLY, CDR2 FYNNEI, per germline. CDR3 length: 13 residues. In DNA, the CDR3 is TGTGCCAGCAGTGAAACCCGCTTCTATGGCTACACCTTC. It codes for CASSETRFYGYTF.

V and J are TRBV5-1 and TRBJ2-3, with a weak D call TRBD2 (8 bases). Trimming cost V 3 bases and J 6 bases, with 23 bases left between them. Germline lookup yields CDR1 SGHRS and CDR2 YFSETQ. The CDR3 totals 17 residues. This CDR3 reads CASSSARGSAGGDTQYF. In DNA, the CDR3 is TGCGCCAGCAGCTCAGCCAGGGGGTCGGCGGGAGGCGATACGCAGTATTTT.

Regarding this clone: At one end, the junction sequence differs from germline, possibly due to a read error. V gene TRBV5-6 combines with J gene TRBJ2-5; no clear D gene. CDR1 is SGHDT and CDR2 is YYEEEE in the germline V gene. This CDR3 region has 12 residues. This CDR3 is CASTLDAETQYF. CDR3 sequence (DNA): TGTGCCAGCACCTTGGACGCGGAGACCCAGTACTTC. The full variable domain, its missing parts supplied by reference TRBV5-6 and TRBJ2-5, is DAGVTQSPTHLIKTRGQQVTLRCSPKSGHDTVSWYQQALGQGPQFIFQYYEEEERQRGNFPDRFSGHQFPNYSSELNVNALLLGDSALYLCASTLDAETQYFGPGTRLLVL.

J is TRBJ2-3 and V is TRBV11-2; TRBD1 matches at 7 bases. Germline V lookup: CDR1 SGHAT, CDR2 FQNNGV. The CDR3 runs 14 residues. The V segment lost 4 bases and the J segment 4 bases; nucleotides outside the gene matches: 5. Here the CDR3 reads CASSSQGSPDTQYF. As DNA, the CDR3 is TGTGCCAGCAGCTCACAGGGGTCGCCAGATACGCAGTATTTT.

The V gene is TRBV5-8, the J gene TRBJ1-2; no reliable D call. The CDR3 extends over 12 amino acids. V was cut by 2 bases and J by 7 bases, with 9 bases left in between. From germline, CDR1 is SGHTS and CDR2 YDEGEE. CDR3 residues: CASSFREGGYTF. As DNA, the CDR3 is TGTGCCAGCAGCTTCCGCGAGGGTGGCTACACCTTC.

This clone has only a few counts. This sequence joins TRBV19 and TRBJ1-2, with 7 bases matching TRBD1. Per germline, CDR1 LNHDA and CDR2 SQIVND (reference sequence). This CDR3 comprises 14 residues. The V segment lost 7 bases and the J segment 4 bases; nucleotides outside the gene matches: 9. The CDR3 reads CASTLEQGVYGYTF. The CDR3 bases are TGTGCCAGTACCTTGGAGCAGGGGGTCTATGGCTACACCTTC. Complete variable domain (other parts from reference TRBV19 and TRBJ1-2): DGGITQSPKYLFRKEGQNVTLSCEQNLNHDAMYWYRQDPGQGLRLIYYSQIVNDFQKGDIAEGYSVSREKKESFPLTVTSAQKNPTAFYLCASTLEQGVYGYTFGSGTRLTVV.

This rearrangement joins TRBV28 to TRBJ2-3; D not certain. The germline V gene encodes CDR1 MDHEN and CDR2 SYDVKM. Trimming removed 7 bases from V and 1 base from J, with 3 bases in between. CDR3 length: 11 residues. The CDR3 nucleotides are TGTGCCAGCAAGCGCACAGATACGCAGTATTTT. This translates into CASKRTDTQYF. The whole variable domain, remainder taken from reference TRBV28 and TRBJ2-3, is DVKVTQSSRYLVKRTGEKVFLECVQDMDHENMFWYRQDPGLGLRLIYFSYDVKMKEKGDIPEGYSVSREKKERFSLILESASTNQTSMYLCASKRTDTQYFGPGTRLTVL.

This clone was found many times. Other nucleotide sequences from this sample produce the same CDR3. The gene calls are TRBV4-1 and TRBJ2-3, with TRBD2 matching over 9 bases. Losses at the gene ends were 1 base for V and 3 bases for J; bases not matched to a gene: 8. This CDR3 contains 17 residues. Germline loops: CDR1 MGHRA, CDR2 YSYEKL. The CDR3 region has the DNA TGCGCCAGCAGCCAAGTGCTTGTGCGGGAGGGAACAGATACGCAGTATTTT. Its translation: CASSQVLVREGTDTQYF.

This chain links TRBV11-2 with TRBJ1-5, with D possibly matching TRBD1 (5 bases). V lost 4 bases and J 1 base, leaving 14 bases between the germline ends. CDR1 is SGHAT and CDR2 is FQNNGV in the germline V gene. This CDR3 spans 16 amino acids. Written as DNA, the CDR3 is TGTGCCAGCAGCTCACCTCAGGGAATAAGCAATCAGCCCCAGCATTTT. Encoded protein: CASSSPQGISNQPQHF.

This chain uses TRBV25-1 with TRBJ1-2; D may be TRBD1 (5 bases). Germline CDR1 MGHDK, CDR2 SYGVNS. This CDR3 has 14 amino acids. The germline V and J ends were trimmed by 3 bases and 4 bases, with 12 bases remaining between them. The CDR3 reads CASSDSGQLYGYTF. The CDR3 DNA sequence: TGTGCCAGCAGTGACTCGGGGCAACTCTATGGCTACACCTTC.

Comments on this clone: Given a much more abundant clone one base away, this may be a read error. CDR3 coding DNA: TGTGCCTGGAGTCCCTGGACAGGCCCAGAGCATTTT. The encoded protein is CAWSPWTGPEHF. The rearrangement uses TRBV30 and TRBJ1-5; 7 nucleotides line up with TRBD1. CDR1 and CDR2 (germline): GTSNPN, SVGIG (reference sequence). J gave up 14 bases and V 2 bases, and 9 bases lay outside the gene matches. The CDR3 is made up of 12 amino acids.

The V call is TRBV28, the J call TRBJ2-7; TRBD1 matches 10 bases. The CDR3 runs 14 residues. Trimming at V came to 5 bases and at J to 2 bases, leaving 3 bases not matched to a gene. In germline, CDR1 is MDHEN, CDR2 SYDVKM. The CDR3 region is CASSLGQGAYEQYF. The CDR3 DNA is TGTGCCAGCAGTCTCGGACAGGGGGCCTACGAGCAGTACTTC.

The chain links TRBV28 to TRBJ2-5; D not certain. The CDR3 extends over 13 amino acids. Germline V gene lookup returns CDR1 MDHEN and CDR2 SYDVKM. V lost 6 bases and J 5 bases, leaving 13 bases between the germline ends. The CDR3 loop is CASSAWTRETQYF. In nucleotides, the CDR3 is TGTGCCAGCAGCGCCTGGACCAGGGAGACCCAGTACTTC. Complete variable domain (other parts from reference TRBV28 and TRBJ2-5): DVKVTQSSRYLVKRTGEKVFLECVQDMDHENMFWYRQDPGLGLRLIYFSYDVKMKEKGDIPEGYSVSREKKERFSLILESASTNQTSMYLCASSAWTRETQYFGPGTRLLVL.

CDR3 region: CASSLPGTSGQETQYF. The CDR3 coding sequence is TGTGCCAGCAGTCTCCCCGGGACTAGCGGACAAGAGACCCAGTACTTC. V usage is TRBV28 and J usage is TRBJ2-5; 11 bases match TRBD2. The V gene's germline CDR1 is MDHEN and CDR2 SYDVKM. The V segment lost 5 bases and the J segment 2 bases; nucleotides outside the gene matches: 7. The CDR3 has 16 residues.

The J gene is TRBJ1-5, the V gene TRBV28; D uncertain. Germline values: CDR1 MDHEN, CDR2 SYDVKM. V lost 8 bases and J lost 4, with 18 bases in between. The CDR3 extends over 15 amino acids. The CDR3 DNA reads TGTGCCAGCTACAGTTTTACGAGGGCAAATCAGCCCCAGCATTTT. Its protein is CASYSFTRANQPQHF.